The 25 T cell receptor beta chains given below trace back to one sample, sequenced in a study of cytomegalovirus exposure and HLA in healthy donors. Primers: 60 Vbeta forward and 13 Jbeta reverse. Data came from immunoSEQ multiplex PCR; TCRdb stores just in-frame clones and leaves some out. In the table there are more than 130,000 clones, about 80% of which are singletons. The sample consisted of PBMCs. These receptors were obtained from a male donor in good health and CMV-seronegative.

CDR3 amino acids: CASSAGDSRNYGYTF. CDR3 DNA: TGTGCCAGCAGCGCAGGGGACAGCCGTAACTATGGCTACACCTTC. This chain links TRBV9 with TRBJ1-2; 7 nucleotides agree with TRBD1. CDR3 size: 15 residues. CDR1 SGDLS and CDR2 YYNGEE come from the germline V gene. V was clipped by 3 bases and J by 1 base; unmatched bases: 6.

This clone was detected only a few times. The rearrangement uses TRBV10-3 and TRBJ1-2, with 11 bases matching TRBD1. CDR1 ENHRY and CDR2 SYGVKD come from the germline V gene. V lost 0 bases, J lost 4 bases, and 1 base stayed unmatched. This CDR3 region has 15 residues. CDR3 sequence reads: CAISESGQGAYGYTF. The CDR3 nucleotides are TGTGCCATCAGTGAGTCAGGACAGGGGGCCTATGGCTACACCTTC.

The V gene is TRBV30, the J gene TRBJ1-2; possibly TRBD1 for D (6 bases). Germline V gene sequence: CDR1 GTSNPN, CDR2 SVGIG (reference sequence). This CDR3 region has 12 residues. The V and J ends lost 0 bases and 4 bases respectively, with 6 bases between them. The CDR3 spells CAWSVQGYGYTF. CDR3 bases: TGTGCCTGGAGTGTACAGGGCTATGGCTACACCTTC.

The genes are TRBV11-1 and TRBJ2-1; 12 bases are a match to TRBD1. CDR3 length: 14 amino acids. V lost 8 bases and J lost 8; bases outside the gene matches: 7. CDR1 SGHAT and CDR2 FQDESV come from the germline V gene (reference sequence). The CDR3 DNA reads as TGTGCCAGCGGGGACAGGGGGCGTTCATATGAGCAGTTCTTC. Protein product: CASGDRGRSYEQFF.

V and J are TRBV5-4 and TRBJ2-1, with TRBD2 as a possible D gene (7 bases). The CDR3 runs 17 residues. The ends were cut back, 6 bases at V and 0 bases at J, with 19 bases in the middle. CDR1 and CDR2 from the germline V gene are SGHNT and YYREEE (reference sequence). CDR3 sequence reads: CASTSRGAPHSYNEQFF. CDR3 DNA: TGTGCCAGCACCTCACGGGGGGCACCGCACTCCTACAATGAGCAGTTCTTC. Complete variable domain (other parts from reference TRBV5-4 and TRBJ2-1): ETGVTQSPTHLIKTRGQQVTLRCSSQSGHNTVSWYQQALGQGPQFIFQYYREEENGRGNFPPRFSGLQFPNYSSELNVNALELDDSALYLCASTSRGAPHSYNEQFFGPGTRLTVL.

This clone was observed once. The chain joins TRBV10-3 to TRBJ1-1, with D perhaps matching TRBD1 (5 bases). The CDR3 covers 13 residues. The ends were cut back, 6 bases at V and 2 bases at J, with 10 bases in the middle. Per germline, CDR1 ENHRY and CDR2 SYGVKD. The CDR3 DNA reads TGTGCCATCAGCCAGACAGAAAACACTGAAGCTTTCTTT. This sequence encodes CAISQTENTEAFF.

This sequence joins TRBV19 and TRBJ2-6; D remains unclear. The CDR3 sequence is 15 residues long. CDR1 and CDR2 (germline): LNHDA, SQIVND (reference sequence). Trimming cost V 7 bases and J 4 bases, with 14 bases left between them. The CDR3 here is CASTPTSSGANVLTF. The CDR3 nucleotides are TGTGCCAGTACCCCAACGAGCTCCGGGGCCAACGTCCTGACTTTC.

V and J are TRBV11-2 and TRBJ2-1, with D possibly being TRBD2 (6 bases). Looked up from germline, CDR1 is SGHAT and CDR2 is FQNNGV. The V gene lost 4 bases and the J gene lost 7 bases, with 20 bases spanning the gap. The CDR3 runs to 16 residues. CDR3 DNA: TGTGCCAGCAGCTCAGTCCGGGGACTGGCTTTTAATGAGCAGTTCTTC. Translating gives CASSSVRGLAFNEQFF.

The chain joins TRBV7-8 to TRBJ2-5, with D tentatively TRBD2 (6 bases). V gave up 2 bases and J gave up 5 bases, with 9 bases separating them. The CDR3 totals 13 residues. The germline V gene encodes CDR1 SGHVS and CDR2 FQNEAQ. CDR3 protein: CASSLPGGETQYF. Here the CDR3 DNA reads TGTGCCAGCAGCTTACCTGGGGGGGAGACCCAGTACTTC.

This chain connects TRBV7-9 to TRBJ2-3; TRBD1 matches 9 bases. CDR1 and CDR2 (germline): SEHNR, FQNEAQ (reference sequence). Trimming took 5 bases from V and 0 from J; bases not matched to a gene: 6. This CDR3 region has 16 residues. The CDR3 spells CASSPMTGGSTDTQYF. In DNA, the CDR3 is TGTGCCAGCAGCCCGATGACAGGGGGAAGCACAGATACGCAGTATTTT.

The CDR3 loop reads CASSQVRRVNEQYF. The CDR3, as DNA: TGCGCCAGCAGCCAAGTGCGCAGGGTAAACGAGCAGTACTTC. This rearrangement joins TRBV4-1 to TRBJ2-7; D might be TRBD1 (5 bases). CDR3 length equals 14 residues. Germline assignment: CDR1 MGHRA and CDR2 YSYEKL. The ends were cut back, 1 base at V and 5 bases at J, with 12 bases in the middle.

CDR3 sequence: CASSLTSGDQETQYF. In DNA form, the CDR3 reads TGTGCCAGCAGCTTGACTAGCGGGGACCAAGAGACCCAGTACTTC. The gene calls are TRBV5-4 and TRBJ2-5; 10 nucleotides line up with TRBD2. The CDR3 totals 15 residues. V lost 1 base to trimming and J lost 0 bases; unmatched junction nucleotides: 0. Germline-derived CDR1 and CDR2 are SGHNT and YYREEE (reference sequence).

The CDR3 coding sequence is TGCAGTGCTACCTCCGGTTCACCCCTCCACTTT. Its protein product is CSATSGSPLHF. This sequence joins TRBV20-1 and TRBJ1-6; D is unresolved. The CDR3 has 11 amino acids. The germline V gene has CDR1 DFQATT and CDR2 SNEGSKA (reference sequence). V was trimmed by 4 bases and J by 9 bases, leaving 7 bases between them.

The chain couples TRBV30 to TRBJ2-1; 8 nucleotides match TRBD2. J lost 7 bases, V lost 1 base, and 0 bases had no gene match. CDR1 is GTSNPN, CDR2 SVGIG, per germline (reference sequence). This CDR3 spans 12 amino acids. The CDR3 sequence: CAWSASGNEQFF. The CDR3 coding sequence is TGTGCCTGGAGTGCTAGCGGGAATGAGCAGTTCTTC.

The V call is TRBV23-1, the J call TRBJ1-1; D gene ambiguous. TRBV23-1 belongs to the ORF category, with a function that is uncertain. The CDR3 runs to 17 residues. V lost 0 bases to trimming and J lost 1 base, with 15 bases between them. In DNA form, the CDR3 reads TGCGCCAGCAGTCAATCTTACTTCGGTTTTTCGAACACTGAAGCTTTCTTT. Translated: CASSQSYFGFSNTEAFF.

This chain links TRBV5-1 with TRBJ1-1; 11 nucleotides match TRBD1. Germline assignment: CDR1 SGHRS and CDR2 YFSETQ. Trimming cost V 4 bases and J 4 bases; bases outside gene matches: 6. This CDR3 spans 15 amino acids. CDR3 protein: CASSTRDRGSTEAFF. For the CDR3, the DNA is TGCGCCAGCAGCACCCGGGACAGGGGGAGCACTGAAGCTTTCTTT.

This rearrangement joins TRBV9 to TRBJ1-5, with 8 bases that match TRBD1. Losses at the gene ends were 6 bases for V and 10 bases for J; bases not matched to a gene: 15. This CDR3 region has 15 residues. Germline V gives CDR1 SGDLS, CDR2 YYNGEE. The CDR3 DNA sequence: TGTGCCAGCACCTTCCTCGACAGGGGTGTTAATCCCCAGCATTTT. This codes for CASTFLDRGVNPQHF.

This chain connects TRBV10-2 to TRBJ2-3, with 7 bases matching TRBD1. CDR3 length: 14 residues. The V segment lost 6 bases and the J segment 3 bases; nucleotides outside the gene matches: 6. Germline values: CDR1 WSHSY, CDR2 SAAADI. The DNA for the CDR3 is TGCGCCAGCAGGCAACCGGGACAGACAGATACGCAGTATTTT. It yields the protein CASRQPGQTDTQYF.

A single count supports this clone. V gene TRBV9 combines with J gene TRBJ1-1; D remains ambiguous. The CDR3 is made up of 14 amino acids. CDR1 SGDLS and CDR2 YYNGEE come from the germline V gene. The V end was cut by 3 bases, the J end by 2 bases, with 11 bases between. The CDR3 is CASSAGRRNTEAFF. As DNA, the CDR3 is TGTGCCAGCAGCGCAGGCCGCAGAAACACTGAAGCTTTCTTT.

V and J are TRBV29-1 and TRBJ1-3, with 7 bases aligning to TRBD1. The V gene end was trimmed by 4 bases and the J gene end by 2 bases; junction bases not matched to a gene: 5. The length of the CDR3 is 14 residues. Germline CDR1 SQVTM, CDR2 ANQGSEA. The DNA for the CDR3 is TGCAGCGTTGGGACAGGTTTAACTGGAAACACCATATATTTT. Translating it yields CSVGTGLTGNTIYF.

J is TRBJ1-1 and V is TRBV7-9, with D hard to call. The CDR3 has 12 residues. The V and J ends lost 2 bases and 5 bases respectively, with 6 bases between them. Germline CDR1 and CDR2: SEHNR and FQNEAQ (reference sequence). The CDR3, as DNA: TGTGCCAGCAGCTTAACCGGTACTGAAGCTTTCTTT. It translates to CASSLTGTEAFF. Full variable domain (missing parts from reference TRBV7-9 and TRBJ1-1): DTGVSQNPRHKITKRGQNVTFRCDPISEHNRLYWYRQTLGQGPEFLTYFQNEAQLEKSRLLSDRFSAERPKGSFSTLEIQRTEQGDSAMYLCASSLTGTEAFFGQGTRLTVV.

The chain combines TRBV7-9 with TRBJ2-2, with TRBD1 identical over 8 bases. V dropped 5 bases and J dropped 6; count of bases not matched to a gene: 17. The CDR3 is 18 residues long. The germline V gene has CDR1 SEHNR and CDR2 FQNEAQ (reference sequence). The CDR3 coding sequence is TGTGCCAGCAGCACTCCCAATCCCCGGACAGGGCGGGCCGGGGAGCTGTTTTTT. This translates into CASSTPNPRTGRAGELFF.

In its sample, this clone was seen once. The CDR3 bases are TGTGCCAGCAGTTTTGGGACAGCCCCAAATCAGCCCCAGCATTTT. Its translation is CASSFGTAPNQPQHF. V usage is TRBV27 and J usage is TRBJ1-5; 7 bases line up with TRBD1. The germline gives CDR1 MNHEY, CDR2 SMNVEV (reference sequence). V dropped 3 bases and J dropped 4; count of bases not matched to a gene: 6. The CDR3 extends over 15 amino acids.

The chain has TRBV28 and TRBJ1-5, with 10 bases that match TRBD1. The germline gives CDR1 MDHEN, CDR2 SYDVKM. V shed 10 bases, J shed 4 bases, and the junction held 10 bases outside the gene matches. There are 15 residues in the CDR3. CDR3 protein: CAIARDRGPNQPQHF. CDR3 bases: TGTGCCATCGCCCGGGACAGGGGTCCTAATCAGCCCCAGCATTTT.

The chain carries TRBV7-9 and TRBJ2-5; 8 nucleotides line up with TRBD1. CDR1 is SEHNR and CDR2 is FQNEAQ in the germline V gene (reference sequence). This CDR3 region has 14 residues. The junction had 8 bases not matched to a gene; V was cut back by 5 bases and J by 6 bases. DNA of the CDR3: TGTGCCAGCAGCCCCGGGACAGGTGGGCAGACCCAGTACTTC. Protein sequence: CASSPGTGGQTQYF.